Below are 4 T cell receptor beta chains sequenced from a single sample in a study of blood T cells in healthy people across ages (dated by TCRdb to the mid-2010s). The library was made by 5' RACE. Data came from an Illumina HiSeq 2500. The second PCR ran for roughly 7 to 12 cycles and used a J-beta primer mix along with a sample-barcoded 5' primer. TCRdb reprocessing: public reads trimmed at Q25 with fastp, clones called with MiXCR, in-frame beta chains kept. Records with the same CDR3 protein are collapsed into one entry carrying the most frequent genes and DNA. A total of more than 1,000,000 distinct CDR3 sequences appear in this sample, roughly a quarter of them only once. The top ten hold less than 0.85% of the sample. The sample was also reused in another study, on T cells of mothers and their children.

Input material: blood. The receptors originated from a girl aged 2 to 9 in good health.

The chain employs TRBV6-6 and TRBJ1-6; 9 bases agree with TRBD1. J gave up 5 bases and V 2 bases, and 13 bases lay outside the gene matches. CDR1 is MNHNY, CDR2 SVGAGI, per germline (reference sequence). This CDR3 has 19 residues. The CDR3 coding sequence is TGTGCCAGCAGTTACCCTGGGACAGGGAATCATCCAAATAATTCACCCCTCCACTTT. As protein: CASSYPGTGNHPNNSPLHF.

The J gene is TRBJ2-3, the V gene TRBV29-1; D is possibly TRBD2 (5 bases). This CDR3 region has 12 residues. The germline CDR1 and CDR2 sequences are SQVTM and ANQGSEA. V gave up 3 bases and J gave up 9 bases, with 13 bases separating them. The CDR3 reads CSVDLVEATQYF. CDR3 nucleotide sequence: TGCAGCGTTGATCTTGTGGAGGCAACGCAGTATTTT.

The chain couples TRBV24-1 to TRBJ2-1; D remains ambiguous. The germline V gene encodes CDR1 KGHDR and CDR2 SFDVKD. V lost 2 bases, J lost 0 bases, and 13 bases lay in between. This CDR3 comprises 17 residues. The chain's CDR3 is CATSDSGGRISYNEQFF. The CDR3, as DNA: TGTGCCACCAGTGATTCGGGCGGCCGGATCTCCTACAATGAGCAGTTCTTC.

This chain joins TRBV12-3 or TRBV12-4 and TRBJ1-2; D may be TRBD1 (5 bases). The CDR3 is 15 amino acids. V gave up 6 bases and J gave up 2 bases, with 16 bases separating them. CDR3 DNA sequence: TGTGCCAGCAGCTTTCAGGGACTTCAAAACTATGGCTACACCTTC. Its protein is CASSFQGLQNYGYTF.